These 2 T cell receptor beta chains share one sample of origin, sequenced in a study of shared clonotypes between healthy human individuals. The data were produced by immunoSEQ multiplex PCR, yet TCRdb's version contains in-frame clones alone and is incomplete. Of roughly 410,000 clones listed, approximately 96% are singletons. Material: memory CD8+ T cells sorted from blood. The subset was: CD45RO+ cells pooled with CCR7-negative TemRA cells. Receptor source: a young man in good health.

J is TRBJ2-3 and V is TRBV6-6; tentatively, D is TRBD1 or TRBD2 (7 bases each). V was pared by 7 bases and J by 3 bases, with 11 bases between. This CDR3 has 13 amino acids. The germline V gene encodes CDR1 MNHNY and CDR2 SVGAGI (reference sequence). CDR3: CASNRGGTDTQYF. CDR3 sequence (DNA): TGTGCCAGCAACAGGGGAGGGACAGATACGCAGTATTTT.

The rearrangement links TRBV27 to TRBJ2-7, with D maybe TRBD1 (6 bases). V dropped 6 bases and J dropped 2 bases, with 11 bases sitting between them. The CDR3 contains 13 residues. The germline CDR1 and CDR2 sequences are MNHEY and SMNVEV (reference sequence). The CDR3 sequence is CASSTGHTYEQYF. The CDR3 DNA follows: TGTGCCAGCAGCACGGGACACACCTACGAGCAGTACTTC.